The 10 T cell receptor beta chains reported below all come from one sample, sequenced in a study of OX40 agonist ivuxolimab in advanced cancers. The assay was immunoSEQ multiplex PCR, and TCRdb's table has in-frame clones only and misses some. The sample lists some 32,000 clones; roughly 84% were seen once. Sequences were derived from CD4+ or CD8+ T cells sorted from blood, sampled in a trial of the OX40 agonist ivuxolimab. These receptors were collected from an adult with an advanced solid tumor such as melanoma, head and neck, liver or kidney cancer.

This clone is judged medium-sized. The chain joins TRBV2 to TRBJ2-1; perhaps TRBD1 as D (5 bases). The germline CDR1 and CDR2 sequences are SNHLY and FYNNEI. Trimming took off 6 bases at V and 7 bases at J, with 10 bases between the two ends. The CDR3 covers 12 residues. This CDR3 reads CASSIDRNEQFF. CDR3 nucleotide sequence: TGTGCCAGCAGCATTGACAGAAATGAGCAGTTCTTC.

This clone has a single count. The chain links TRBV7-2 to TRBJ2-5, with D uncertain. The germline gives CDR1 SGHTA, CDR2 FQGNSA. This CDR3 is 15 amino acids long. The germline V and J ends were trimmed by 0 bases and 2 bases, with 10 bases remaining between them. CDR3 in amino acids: CASSLASAEQETQYF. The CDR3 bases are TGTGCCAGCAGCTTAGCGTCGGCGGAGCAAGAGACCCAGTACTTC.

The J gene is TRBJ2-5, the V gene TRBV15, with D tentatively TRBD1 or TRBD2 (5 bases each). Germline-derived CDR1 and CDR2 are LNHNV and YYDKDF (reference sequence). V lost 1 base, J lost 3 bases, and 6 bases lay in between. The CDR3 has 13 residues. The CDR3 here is CATSRVGEETQYF. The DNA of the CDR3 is TGTGCCACCAGCAGAGTGGGGGAAGAGACCCAGTACTTC.

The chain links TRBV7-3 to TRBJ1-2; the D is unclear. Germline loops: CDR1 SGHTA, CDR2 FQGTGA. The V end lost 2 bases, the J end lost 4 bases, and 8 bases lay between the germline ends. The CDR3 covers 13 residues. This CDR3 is CASSLANSYGYTF. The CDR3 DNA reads TGTGCCAGCAGCTTAGCGAATAGCTATGGCTACACCTTC.

CDR3 amino acids: CASGNPEGTEAFF. In nucleotides, the CDR3 is TGTGCCAGTGGGAATCCGGAGGGCACTGAAGCTTTCTTT. The chain is built from TRBV19 and TRBJ1-1, with D unresolved. Trimming stripped 8 bases from V and 4 bases from J, with 14 bases between. Germline CDR1 and CDR2: LNHDA and SQIVND (reference sequence). This CDR3 region has 13 residues.

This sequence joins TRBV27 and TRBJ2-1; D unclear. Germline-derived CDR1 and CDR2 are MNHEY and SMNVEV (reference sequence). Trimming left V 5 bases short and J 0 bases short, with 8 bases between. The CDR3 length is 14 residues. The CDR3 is CASSGQSSYNEQFF. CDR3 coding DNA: TGTGCCAGCAGTGGGCAGTCCTCCTACAATGAGCAGTTCTTC.

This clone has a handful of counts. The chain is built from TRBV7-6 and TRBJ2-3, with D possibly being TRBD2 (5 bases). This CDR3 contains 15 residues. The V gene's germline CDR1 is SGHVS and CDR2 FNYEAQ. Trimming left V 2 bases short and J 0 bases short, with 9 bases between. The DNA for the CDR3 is TGTGCCAGCAGCTTATTCGGGGAGAGCACAGATACGCAGTATTTT. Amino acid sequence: CASSLFGESTDTQYF.

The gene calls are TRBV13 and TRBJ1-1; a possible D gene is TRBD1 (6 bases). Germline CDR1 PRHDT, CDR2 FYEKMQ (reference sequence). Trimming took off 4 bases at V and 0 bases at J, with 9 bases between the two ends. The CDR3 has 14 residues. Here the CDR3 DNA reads TGTGCCAGCAGCTCCGGACAGATGAACACTGAAGCTTTCTTT. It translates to CASSSGQMNTEAFF.

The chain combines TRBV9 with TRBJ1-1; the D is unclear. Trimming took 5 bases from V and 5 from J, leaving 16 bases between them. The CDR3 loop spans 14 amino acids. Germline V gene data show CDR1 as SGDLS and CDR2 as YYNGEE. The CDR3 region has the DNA TGTGCCAGCAGATCTAGTGAGAGGAGGACTGAAGCTTTCTTT. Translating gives CASRSSERRTEAFF.

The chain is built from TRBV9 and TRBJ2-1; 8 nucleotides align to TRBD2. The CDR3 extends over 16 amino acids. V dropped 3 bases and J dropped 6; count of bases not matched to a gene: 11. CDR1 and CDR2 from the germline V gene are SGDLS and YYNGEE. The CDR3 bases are TGTGCCAGCAGCGGGGTAGGGGCGGGGGGCACCAATGAGCAGTTCTTC. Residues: CASSGVGAGGTNEQFF.